These 17 T cell receptor beta chains originate from one sample sequenced in a study of cytomegalovirus exposure and HLA in healthy donors. Assay used: immunoSEQ multiplex PCR; TCRdb lists only in-frame clones, some missing. The sample records 250,000 to 350,000 clones, roughly 90% being singletons. Sequenced: PBMCs. All receptors derive from a man aged 30 to 45 in good health and CMV-seronegative.

The rearrangement uses TRBV9 and TRBJ2-6, with D perhaps TRBD2 (6 bases). CDR1 SGDLS and CDR2 YYNGEE come from the germline V gene. The CDR3 has 16 amino acids. Trimming stripped 0 bases from V and 2 bases from J, with 9 bases between. CDR3 coding DNA: TGTGCCAGCAGCGTAGGTGGAGGGGCTGGGGCCAACGTCCTGACTTTC. As protein: CASSVGGGAGANVLTF.

This chain joins TRBV9 and TRBJ2-1, with TRBD2 matching over 9 bases. Germline CDR1 SGDLS, CDR2 YYNGEE. Unmatched junction bases numbered 8, after V lost 2 bases and J lost 8 bases. The CDR3 sequence is 15 residues long. The CDR3 sequence: CASSVGTSRIDEQFF. The DNA for the CDR3 is TGTGCCAGCAGCGTCGGGACTAGCCGTATCGATGAGCAGTTCTTC.

The chain uses TRBV19 and TRBJ2-1, with 8 bases lining up with TRBD2. The CDR3 length is 15 residues. V gave up 2 bases and J gave up 7 bases; unmatched junction bases: 7. From germline, CDR1 is LNHDA and CDR2 SQIVND (reference sequence). The CDR3 region is CASSILAGPGNEQFF. Written as DNA, the CDR3 is TGTGCCAGTAGTATATTAGCGGGGCCGGGGAATGAGCAGTTCTTC. The whole variable domain, filled in from reference TRBV19 and TRBJ2-1, reads DGGITQSPKYLFRKEGQNVTLSCEQNLNHDAMYWYRQDPGQGLRLIYYSQIVNDFQKGDIAEGYSVSREKKESFPLTVTSAQKNPTAFYLCASSILAGPGNEQFFGPGTRLTVL.

This chain connects TRBV7-9 to TRBJ2-7; D perhaps matches TRBD1 (6 bases). V gave up 2 bases and J gave up 4 bases, with 12 bases separating them. Germline V lookup: CDR1 SEHNR, CDR2 FQNEAQ (reference sequence). CDR3 length equals 14 residues. The CDR3 is CASSLSTQGYEQYF. Written as DNA, the CDR3 is TGTGCCAGCAGCTTATCAACACAGGGTTACGAGCAGTACTTC.

This sequence joins TRBV20-1 and TRBJ1-3; D not certain. CDR3 length: 11 residues. CDR1 and CDR2 (germline): DFQATT, SNEGSKA (reference sequence). V was pared by 6 bases and J by 3 bases, with 6 bases between. The CDR3 here is CSALSGNTIYF. The CDR3 DNA sequence: TGCAGTGCGCTAAGTGGAAACACCATATATTTT.

The chain links TRBV29-1 to TRBJ1-5; weak D call: TRBD1 (6 bases). V shed 6 bases and J shed 2 bases, with 14 bases lying between them. Germline V lookup: CDR1 SQVTM, CDR2 ANQGSEA. The CDR3 loop spans 14 amino acids. The CDR3 reads CSVATGGGNQPQHF. CDR3 bases: TGCAGCGTAGCGACAGGCGGCGGCAATCAGCCCCAGCATTTT.

This chain joins TRBV7-9 and TRBJ2-2; TRBD2 matches 7 bases. The CDR3 spans 17 residues. Germline trimming cut 5 bases from V and 2 bases from J; bases unmatched to any gene: 11. Germline V gene data show CDR1 as SEHNR and CDR2 as FQNEAQ (reference sequence). CDR3 residues: CASSPWGGSPNTGELFF. CDR3 coding DNA: TGTGCCAGCAGCCCATGGGGGGGGTCCCCCAACACCGGGGAGCTGTTTTTT.

This chain connects TRBV7-9 to TRBJ2-5; weak D call: TRBD1 (5 bases). This CDR3 is built from 14 residues. Trimming took off 5 bases at V and 5 bases at J, with 15 bases between the two ends. Germline V lookup: CDR1 SEHNR, CDR2 FQNEAQ (reference sequence). The CDR3 DNA is TGTGCCAGCAGCCCGGACATCTTGGGGGAGACCCAGTACTTC. Its protein product is CASSPDILGETQYF.

The V gene is TRBV7-2, the J gene TRBJ1-1, with D possibly being TRBD1 (5 bases). CDR3 length: 15 amino acids. In germline, CDR1 is SGHTA, CDR2 FQGNSA. V gave up 5 bases and J gave up 4 bases, with 17 bases separating them. The CDR3, as DNA: TGTGCCAGCAGCCTACAGGAGGGGCTTGTCACTGAAGCTTTCTTT. This codes for CASSLQEGLVTEAFF.

In this sample, this clone turned up once. The rearrangement joins TRBV4-3 to TRBJ2-3, with a weak D call TRBD1 (6 bases). The germline V gene has CDR1 LGHNA and CDR2 YSLEER. V lost 1 base and J 3 bases, leaving 11 bases between the germline ends. This CDR3 comprises 15 residues. CDR3 sequence reads: CASSQVGANTDTQYF. CDR3 nucleotide sequence: TGCGCCAGCAGCCAAGTGGGGGCCAATACAGATACGCAGTATTTT.

This clone showed up just once. This rearrangement joins TRBV18 to TRBJ2-3; TRBD1 agrees at 9 bases. V shed 8 bases, J shed 4 bases, and the junction held 13 bases outside the gene matches. The length of the CDR3 is 16 residues. Germline CDR1 reads KGHSH; CDR2 reads LQKENI. The CDR3 region is CASPKDRGRIADTQYF. CDR3 nucleotide sequence: TGTGCCAGCCCAAAGGACAGGGGAAGGATCGCAGATACGCAGTATTTT.

The chain couples TRBV4-1 to TRBJ2-7, with TRBD1 identical over 8 bases. The CDR3 is 15 residues long. Looked up from germline, CDR1 is MGHRA and CDR2 is YSYEKL. V gave up 2 bases and J gave up 1 base; unmatched junction bases: 4. CDR3 DNA: TGCGCCAGCAGCCAATTTTACAGGGGGTCCTACGAGCAGTACTTC. Translation gives CASSQFYRGSYEQYF.

The genes are TRBV4-3 and TRBJ1-1, with 7 bases that match TRBD1. CDR1 LGHNA and CDR2 YSLEER come from the germline V gene. The CDR3 is 16 amino acids. V trimming: 0 bases; J trimming: 0 bases; junction bases outside the gene matches: 4. Here the CDR3 DNA reads TGCGCCAGCAGCCAAGATCCAGGGGGATTGAACACTGAAGCTTTCTTT. Protein: CASSQDPGGLNTEAFF.

The chain couples TRBV18 to TRBJ2-2; 9 bases map to TRBD2. CDR3 size: 15 residues. Germline values: CDR1 KGHSH, CDR2 LQKENI. The V segment lost 1 base and the J segment 6 bases; nucleotides outside the gene matches: 3. The CDR3 DNA reads TGTGCCAGCTCACCACTGCTAGCGGGGCCCGGGGAGCTGTTTTTT. Its protein product is CASSPLLAGPGELFF.

This chain joins TRBV18 and TRBJ1-6; 8 bases match TRBD1. The CDR3 runs to 18 residues. CDR1 is KGHSH and CDR2 is LQKENI in the germline V gene. Unmatched junction bases numbered 9, after V lost 3 bases and J lost 2 bases. CDR3 DNA: TGTGCCAGCTCACCTTCCGGACAGGGAGGAACCTATAATTCACCCCTCCACTTT. Translation: CASSPSGQGGTYNSPLHF. Full variable domain (rest looked up from reference TRBV18 and TRBJ1-6): NAGVMQNPRHLVRRRGQEARLRCSPMKGHSHVYWYRQLPEEGLKFMVYLQKENIIDESGMPKERFSAEFPKEGPSILRIQQVVRGDSAAYFCASSPSGQGGTYNSPLHFGNGTRLTVT.

The V call is TRBV7-2, the J call TRBJ2-7; 10 positions agree with TRBD2. The CDR3 totals 15 residues. Per germline, CDR1 SGHTA and CDR2 FQGNSA. V was pared by 4 bases and J by 2 bases, with 5 bases of the junction left unmatched. The chain's CDR3 is CASSSNSGGPYEQYF. Here the CDR3 DNA reads TGTGCCAGCAGCTCCAATAGCGGGGGGCCCTACGAGCAGTACTTC.

V and J are TRBV5-5 and TRBJ1-2; D may be TRBD1 (6 bases). CDR1 and CDR2 (germline): SGHKS, YYEKEE (reference sequence). The CDR3 runs 15 residues. Trimming cost V 4 bases and J 7 bases, with 20 bases left between them. CDR3 amino acids: CASSADVGTWFGYTF. The CDR3 nucleotides read TGTGCCAGCAGCGCGGATGTCGGGACATGGTTTGGCTACACCTTC.